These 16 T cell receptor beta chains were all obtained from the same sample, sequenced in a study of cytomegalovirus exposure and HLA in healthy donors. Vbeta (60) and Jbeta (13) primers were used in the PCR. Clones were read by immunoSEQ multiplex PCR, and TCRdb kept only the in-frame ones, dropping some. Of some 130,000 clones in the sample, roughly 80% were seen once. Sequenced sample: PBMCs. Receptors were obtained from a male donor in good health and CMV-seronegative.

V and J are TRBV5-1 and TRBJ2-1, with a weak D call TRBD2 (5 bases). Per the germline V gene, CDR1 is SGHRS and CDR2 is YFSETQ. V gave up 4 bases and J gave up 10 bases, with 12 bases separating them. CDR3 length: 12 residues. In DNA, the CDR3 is TGCGCCAGCAGCAGAGGGTATGGCGAGCAGTTCTTC. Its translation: CASSRGYGEQFF.

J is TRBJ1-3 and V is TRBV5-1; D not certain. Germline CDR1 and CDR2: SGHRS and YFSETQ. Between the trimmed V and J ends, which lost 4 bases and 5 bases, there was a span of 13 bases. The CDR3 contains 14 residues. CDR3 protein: CASSPGPRRNTIYF. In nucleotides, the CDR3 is TGCGCCAGCAGCCCTGGGCCCAGGAGAAACACCATATATTTT.

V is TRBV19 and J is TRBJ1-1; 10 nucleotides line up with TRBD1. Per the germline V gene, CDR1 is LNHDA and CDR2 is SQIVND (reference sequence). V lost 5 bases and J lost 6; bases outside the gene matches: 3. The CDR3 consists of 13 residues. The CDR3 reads CASSYGQGAEAFF. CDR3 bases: TGTGCCAGTAGTTATGGACAGGGGGCTGAAGCTTTCTTT. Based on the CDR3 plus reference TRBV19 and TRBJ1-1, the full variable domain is DGGITQSPKYLFRKEGQNVTLSCEQNLNHDAMYWYRQDPGQGLRLIYYSQIVNDFQKGDIAEGYSVSREKKESFPLTVTSAQKNPTAFYLCASSYGQGAEAFFGQGTRLTVV.

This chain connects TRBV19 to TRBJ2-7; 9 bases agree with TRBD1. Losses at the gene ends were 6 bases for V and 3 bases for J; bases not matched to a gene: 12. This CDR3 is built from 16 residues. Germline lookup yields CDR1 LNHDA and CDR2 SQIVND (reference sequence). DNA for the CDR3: TGTGCCAGTAGAGATGATCGACCGGGACAGGGCTACGAGCAGTACTTC. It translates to CASRDDRPGQGYEQYF.

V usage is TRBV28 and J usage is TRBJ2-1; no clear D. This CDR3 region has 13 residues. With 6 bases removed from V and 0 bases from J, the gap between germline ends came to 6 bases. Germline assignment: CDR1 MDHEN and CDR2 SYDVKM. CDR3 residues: CASRESSYNEQFF. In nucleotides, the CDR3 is TGTGCCAGCAGGGAGAGCTCCTACAATGAGCAGTTCTTC.

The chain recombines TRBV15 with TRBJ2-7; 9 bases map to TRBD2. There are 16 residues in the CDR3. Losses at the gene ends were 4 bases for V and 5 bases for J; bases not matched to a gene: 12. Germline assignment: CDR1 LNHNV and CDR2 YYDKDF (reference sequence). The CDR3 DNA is TGTGCCACCAGCATGGGGGAGGAAAGCGGGAGGAACGAGCAGTACTTC. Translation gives CATSMGEESGRNEQYF.

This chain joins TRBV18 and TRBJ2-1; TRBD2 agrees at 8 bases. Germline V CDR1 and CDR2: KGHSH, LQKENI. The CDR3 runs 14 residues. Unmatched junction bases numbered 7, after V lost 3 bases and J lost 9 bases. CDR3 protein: CASSPSAGVGEQFF. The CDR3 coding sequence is TGTGCCAGCTCACCCTCAGCGGGAGTAGGTGAGCAGTTCTTC.

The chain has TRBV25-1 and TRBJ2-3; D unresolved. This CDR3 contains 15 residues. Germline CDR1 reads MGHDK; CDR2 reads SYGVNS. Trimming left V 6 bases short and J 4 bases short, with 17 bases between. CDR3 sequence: CASSRTGNSPDTQYF. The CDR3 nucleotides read TGTGCCAGCAGCCGCACCGGAAACAGCCCAGATACGCAGTATTTT.

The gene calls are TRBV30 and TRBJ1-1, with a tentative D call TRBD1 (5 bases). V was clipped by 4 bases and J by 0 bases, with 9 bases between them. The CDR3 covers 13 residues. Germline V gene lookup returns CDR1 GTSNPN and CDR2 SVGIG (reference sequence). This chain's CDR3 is CAWTPTVNTEAFF. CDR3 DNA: TGTGCCTGGACCCCGACAGTGAACACTGAAGCTTTCTTT.

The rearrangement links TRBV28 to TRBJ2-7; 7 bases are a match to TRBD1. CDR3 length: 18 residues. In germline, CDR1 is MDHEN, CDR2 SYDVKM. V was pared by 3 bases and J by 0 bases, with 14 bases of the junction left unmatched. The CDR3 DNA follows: TGTGCCAGCAGTTTGGGTAAGGCAGGACAGGTACTCTCCTACGAGCAGTACTTC. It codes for CASSLGKAGQVLSYEQYF.

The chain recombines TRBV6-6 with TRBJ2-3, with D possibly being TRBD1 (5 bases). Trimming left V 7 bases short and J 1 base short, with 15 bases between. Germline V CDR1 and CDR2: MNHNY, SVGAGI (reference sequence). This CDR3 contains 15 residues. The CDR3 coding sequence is TGTGCCAGCATCCCACAGGAAAAGGGCACAGATACGCAGTATTTT. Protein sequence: CASIPQEKGTDTQYF.

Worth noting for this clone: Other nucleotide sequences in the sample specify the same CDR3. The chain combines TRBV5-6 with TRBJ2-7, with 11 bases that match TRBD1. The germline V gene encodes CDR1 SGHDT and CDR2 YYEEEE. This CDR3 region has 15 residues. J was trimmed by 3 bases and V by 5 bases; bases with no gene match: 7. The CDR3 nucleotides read TGTGCCAGCAGTCCTGGGACAGGGGGATTCTACGAGCAGTACTTC. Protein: CASSPGTGGFYEQYF.

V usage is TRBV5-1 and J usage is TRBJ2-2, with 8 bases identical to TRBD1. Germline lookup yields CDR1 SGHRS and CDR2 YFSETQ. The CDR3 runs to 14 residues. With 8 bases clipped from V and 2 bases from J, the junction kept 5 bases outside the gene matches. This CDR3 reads CASRQGLNTGELFF. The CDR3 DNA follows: TGCGCCAGTCGACAGGGGCTAAACACCGGGGAGCTGTTTTTT.

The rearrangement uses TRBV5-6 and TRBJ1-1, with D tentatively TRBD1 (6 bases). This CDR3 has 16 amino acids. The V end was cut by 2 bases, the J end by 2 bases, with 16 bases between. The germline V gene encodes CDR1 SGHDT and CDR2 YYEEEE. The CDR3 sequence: CASSFVATGINTEAFF. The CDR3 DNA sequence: TGTGCCAGCAGCTTCGTCGCCACAGGGATAAACACTGAAGCTTTCTTT.

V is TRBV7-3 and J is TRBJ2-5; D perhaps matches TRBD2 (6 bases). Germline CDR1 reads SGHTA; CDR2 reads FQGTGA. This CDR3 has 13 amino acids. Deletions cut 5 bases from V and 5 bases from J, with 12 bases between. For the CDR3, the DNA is TGTGCCAGCAGCCCGGGAGTTAGTGAGACCCAGTACTTC. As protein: CASSPGVSETQYF.

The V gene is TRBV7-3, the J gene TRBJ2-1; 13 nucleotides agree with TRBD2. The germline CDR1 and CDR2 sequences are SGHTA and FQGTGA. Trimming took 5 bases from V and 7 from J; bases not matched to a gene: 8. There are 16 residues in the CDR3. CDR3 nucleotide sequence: TGTGCCAGCAGCCCACGACTAGCGGGGGGCGGGAATGAGCAGTTCTTC. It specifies CASSPRLAGGGNEQFF.